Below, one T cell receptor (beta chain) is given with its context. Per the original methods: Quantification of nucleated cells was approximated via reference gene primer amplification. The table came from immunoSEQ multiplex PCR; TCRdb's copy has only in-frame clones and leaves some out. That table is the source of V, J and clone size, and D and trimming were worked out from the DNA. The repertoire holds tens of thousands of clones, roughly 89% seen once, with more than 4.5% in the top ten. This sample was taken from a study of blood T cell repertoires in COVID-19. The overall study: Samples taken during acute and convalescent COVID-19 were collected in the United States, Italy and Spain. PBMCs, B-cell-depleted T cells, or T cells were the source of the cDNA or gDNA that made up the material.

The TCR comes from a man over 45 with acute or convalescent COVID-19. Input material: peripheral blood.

The CDR3 loop is CASSVHRERPNYGYTF. As DNA, the CDR3 is TGTGCCAGCAGTGTTCACAGGGAAAGGCCTAACTATGGCTACACCTTC. The rearrangement joins TRBV6-1 to TRBJ1-2, with D tentatively TRBD1 (6 bases). The CDR3 runs 16 residues. V was pared by 4 bases and J by 0 bases, with 15 bases between. CDR1 is MNHNS, CDR2 SASEGT, per germline.